This record looks at one T cell receptor (beta chain) sequence and its context. Germline and junction disagree at one end, which may indicate a read error. The germline gives CDR1 SGDLS, CDR2 YYNGEE. The CDR3 length is 16 residues. For the second PCR, which ran for about 7 to 12 cycles, a sample-barcoded 5' primer and a J-beta primer mix were used. A 12-random-nucleotide template-switch adaptor tagged each cDNA molecule. TCRdb recomputed calls from the 5' RACE reads with MiXCR, one row per CDR3 protein. The table shows approximately 1.5 million distinct CDR3 sequences, with roughly two fifths occurring only once. The sample belongs to a study of blood T cells in healthy people across ages.

Specimen: blood. J is TRBJ2-1 and V is TRBV9; 10 bases fit TRBD2. This receptor was obtained from a young woman in good health. The CDR3 protein is CTSSVSWTSGYNEQFF. The CDR3 DNA sequence: TGTACCAGCAGCGTATCGTGGACTAGCGGCTACAATGAGCAGTTCTTC.